The 23 T cell receptor beta chains below all came from one sample that was sequenced in a study of molecular identifiers for immune sequencing clone quantification. TCRdb re-called the PCR reads through MiXCR, storing one row per CDR3 protein. The data hold about 640,000 distinct CDR3 sequences, with roughly 21% observed a single time. Input material: naive CD8+ T cells from blood, with Jurkat cell RNA spiked in. Subset given: FACS-sorted CD8+CD4-CCR7+CD45RA+ naive T cells. The receptors here all came from a human donor in good health. Some libraries in this study had Jurkat cell RNA spiked in.

A remark on this clonotype: Given a much more abundant clone one base away, this may be a read error. V and J are TRBV6-2 or TRBV6-3 and TRBJ2-4; TRBD2 agrees at 13 bases. The CDR3 is 13 amino acids. V lost 6 bases to trimming and J lost 11 bases; unmatched junction nucleotides: 4. Germline values: CDR1 MNHEY, CDR2 SVGEGT. DNA of the CDR3: TGTGCCAGCAGGTGGACTAGCGGGGGATTTCAGTACTTC. Translation gives CASRWTSGGFQYF.

This clonotype was detected many times. CDR3 bases: TGTGCCAGCAGCTTTGCGGGTTCCCTCGGCAGGGGCTTGGGAGATACGCAGTATTTT. This gives the protein CASSFAGSLGRGLGDTQYF. The J gene is TRBJ2-3, the V gene TRBV7-3; weak D call: TRBD1 (6 bases). With 3 bases removed from V and 5 bases from J, the gap between germline ends came to 27 bases. This CDR3 is 19 amino acids long. Per germline, CDR1 SGHTA and CDR2 FQGTGA. Complete variable domain (other parts from reference TRBV7-3 and TRBJ2-3): GAGVSQTPSNKVTEKGKYVELRCDPISGHTALYWYRQSLGQGPEFLIYFQGTGAADDSGLPNDRFFAVRPEGSVSTLKIQRTERGDSAVYLCASSFAGSLGRGLGDTQYFGPGTRLTVL.

This clonotype was observed a handful of times. The chain carries TRBV27 and TRBJ2-2, with a possible D match to TRBD2 (5 bases). The germline gives CDR1 MNHEY, CDR2 SMNVEV (reference sequence). Trimming removed 2 bases at V and 4 bases at J, with 8 bases between. The CDR3 has 14 amino acids. CDR3 amino acids: CASSLSGVTGELFF. The CDR3 DNA follows: TGTGCCAGCAGTTTAAGCGGTGTCACCGGGGAGCTGTTTTTT.

This clonotype was counted at least ten times. J is TRBJ2-3 and V is TRBV29-1; 9 nucleotides match TRBD2. This CDR3 has 15 amino acids. Unmatched junction bases numbered 3, after V lost 2 bases and J lost 0 bases. CDR1 and CDR2 from the germline V gene are SQVTM and ANQGSEA. CDR3 sequence reads: CSVERRGGSTDTQYF. The CDR3 bases are TGCAGCGTTGAAAGGCGGGGGGGAAGCACAGATACGCAGTATTTT.

Ten or more counts support this clonotype. The genes are TRBV5-6 and TRBJ2-7, with D tentatively TRBD1 (6 bases). The CDR3 has 12 residues. The V end was cut by 4 bases, the J end by 6 bases, with 11 bases between. CDR1 and CDR2 from the germline V gene are SGHDT and YYEEEE. CDR3 sequence reads: CASSPGQTEQYF. The CDR3 bases are TGTGCCAGCAGCCCAGGACAGACCGAGCAGTACTTC.

The chain couples TRBV4-1 to TRBJ2-7, with D perhaps TRBD1 or TRBD2 (6 bases each). Germline CDR1 is MGHRA and CDR2 is YSYEKL. The V end was cut by 2 bases, the J end by 2 bases, with 10 bases between. The CDR3 contains 14 residues. The CDR3, as DNA: TGCGCCAGCAGCCAAATGGAGGGGGCCTACGAGCAGTACTTC. Protein sequence: CASSQMEGAYEQYF.

A word on this clonotype: It may be a read error: a sequence one base away is much more abundant. V usage is TRBV14 and J usage is TRBJ2-3; 11 bases line up with TRBD2. The length of the CDR3 is 19 residues. CDR1 and CDR2 (germline): SGHDN, FVKESK. V was clipped by 3 bases and J by 0 bases; unmatched bases: 11. CDR3 in DNA: TGTGCCAGCAGCCAGACACCGGGACTAGCGGTAAAGAGCACAGATACGCAGTATTTT. Encoded protein: CASSQTPGLAVKSTDTQYF. Full variable domain (remainder filled in from reference TRBV14 and TRBJ2-3): EAGVTQFPSHSVIEKGQTVTLRCDPISGHDNLYWYRRVMGKEIKFLLHFVKESKQDESGMPNNRFLAERTGGTYSTLKVQPAELEDSGVYFCASSQTPGLAVKSTDTQYFGPGTRLTVL.

Ten or more counts support this clonotype. The rearrangement joins TRBV7-9 to TRBJ1-4; D unclear. Germline V gives CDR1 SEHNR, CDR2 FQNEAQ (reference sequence). V was trimmed by 2 bases and J by 5 bases, leaving 9 bases between them. This CDR3 spans 14 amino acids. The CDR3 sequence: CASSLQSPNEKLFF. The CDR3 coding sequence is TGTGCCAGCAGCTTACAGAGTCCGAATGAAAAACTGTTTTTT.

This clonotype appeared a single time. A much larger clonotype is one base distant, so this may be a read error. The conserved final phenylalanine or tryptophan is absent from the CDR3, which likely points to a read error. The rearrangement uses TRBV5-3 and TRBJ2-1, with 13 bases fitting TRBD2. TRBV5-3 is filed as an ORF, its function uncertain. The CDR3 runs 17 residues. Losses at the gene ends were 8 bases for V and 8 bases for J; bases not matched to a gene: 16. The CDR3 sequence: CASSDGLAGAATDEQFI. CDR3 sequence (DNA): TGTGCCAGCAGCGACGGACTAGCGGGGGCCGCTACGGATGAGCAGTTCATC.

The chain uses TRBV12-3 or TRBV12-4 and TRBJ2-7; D unclear. Trimming stripped 2 bases from V and 2 bases from J, with 4 bases between. The CDR3 length is 12 residues. This CDR3 reads CASSLMPYEQYF. DNA for the CDR3: TGTGCCAGCAGTTTAATGCCCTACGAGCAGTACTTC.

This clonotype was counted at least ten times. The V gene is TRBV20-1, the J gene TRBJ2-3; 7 nucleotides match TRBD2. CDR1 and CDR2 from the germline V gene are DFQATT and SNEGSKA (reference sequence). This CDR3 is 18 amino acids long. The trim removed 1 base at V and 0 bases at J, leaving 13 bases unmatched. The CDR3 nucleotides are TGCAGTGCTAGAGGTCTTTCTATCGGGGGGACTAGCACAGATACGCAGTATTTT. It translates to CSARGLSIGGTSTDTQYF.

This clonotype was observed many times. J is TRBJ2-3 and V is TRBV5-1; unclear D gene. Deletions cut 4 bases from V and 2 bases from J, with 8 bases between. Germline assignment: CDR1 SGHRS and CDR2 YFSETQ. The CDR3 length is 13 residues. In DNA, the CDR3 is TGCGCCAGCAGCAGAACCCTCACAGATACGCAGTATTTT. This gives the protein CASSRTLTDTQYF.

This clonotype was found many times. V gene TRBV7-9 combines with J gene TRBJ2-5; D is undetermined. V was pared by 2 bases and J by 2 bases, with 6 bases between. Germline CDR1 SEHNR, CDR2 FQNEAQ (reference sequence). The CDR3 loop spans 13 amino acids. The CDR3 here is CASSLFGQETQYF. The CDR3, as DNA: TGTGCCAGCAGCTTATTTGGACAAGAGACCCAGTACTTC.

The chain combines TRBV11-2 with TRBJ2-5; D remains ambiguous. This CDR3 is built from 12 residues. V was clipped by 2 bases and J by 5 bases, with 6 bases between them. The germline V gene has CDR1 SGHAT and CDR2 FQNNGV. The CDR3 sequence: CASSLSMETQYF. The CDR3 DNA is TGTGCCAGCAGCTTAAGTATGGAGACCCAGTACTTC.

Remarks on this clonotype: A read error may be the cause here, since a much bigger clone is one base away. This chain links TRBV7-8 with TRBJ1-2; 9 bases fit TRBD1. The CDR3 is 15 residues long. Germline CDR1 reads SGHVS; CDR2 reads FQNEAQ. In DNA form, the CDR3 reads TGTACCAGCACCGAAAGCGGACAGGGGATATATGGCTACACCTTC. This codes for CTSTESGQGIYGYTF.

This clonotype has at least ten counts. The V and J genes are TRBV4-3 and TRBJ1-1; TRBD1 aligns across 8 bases. The CDR3 has 15 amino acids. V shed 4 bases and J 5 bases; nucleotides not matched to a gene: 9. Germline V gene lookup returns CDR1 LGHNA and CDR2 YSLEER. CDR3 region: CASSRNQGAVTEAFF. The CDR3, as DNA: TGCGCCAGCAGCCGCAACCAGGGGGCGGTAACTGAAGCTTTCTTT.

This clonotype was picked up many times. The chain uses TRBV20-1 and TRBJ2-2; 15 nucleotides line up with TRBD2. The junction had 2 bases not matched to a gene; V was cut back by 6 bases and J by 3 bases. This CDR3 is built from 15 residues. The germline CDR1 and CDR2 sequences are DFQATT and SNEGSKA (reference sequence). The CDR3 nucleotides read TGCAGTGCCAGGACTAGCGGGAGGGACACCGGGGAGCTGTTTTTT. This sequence encodes CSARTSGRDTGELFF.

The chain is built from TRBV28 and TRBJ1-1, with D possibly being TRBD1 (6 bases). Deletions cut 2 bases from V and 1 base from J, with 14 bases between. Germline lookup yields CDR1 MDHEN and CDR2 SYDVKM. The CDR3 totals 16 residues. In DNA, the CDR3 is TGTGCCAGCAGTTTACACCCGACAGGCTCGAACACTGAAGCTTTCTTT. It yields the protein CASSLHPTGSNTEAFF.

Regarding this clonotype: The junction does not match germline at one end; this may be a read error. The chain carries TRBV27 and TRBJ2-2; no reliable D call. The CDR3 has 14 amino acids. Germline values: CDR1 MNHEY, CDR2 SMNVEV (reference sequence). The CDR3 sequence is CTSYDLANTGELFF. CDR3 bases: TGTACCAGCTACGACCTGGCGAACACCGGGGAGCTGTTTTTT.

This clonotype showed up many times. CDR3 DNA sequence: TGTGCCAGTAGTATTAGAGAAGGGAACACCGGGGAGCTGTTTTTT. It is translated as CASSIREGNTGELFF. The chain joins TRBV19 to TRBJ2-2; no clear D. This CDR3 is 15 amino acids long. Germline-derived CDR1 and CDR2 are LNHDA and SQIVND (reference sequence). V lost 3 bases and J 1 base, leaving 9 bases between the germline ends.

This clonotype appeared a few times. The chain employs TRBV12-3 or TRBV12-4 and TRBJ2-3; possibly TRBD1 or TRBD2 for D (5 bases each). The CDR3 is 17 residues long. V was cut by 5 bases and J by 4 bases, with 22 bases left in between. In nucleotides, the CDR3 is TGTGCCAGCAGTCAACCCCTCCCCGGGGTGGGGGCAGATACGCAGTATTTT. This gives the protein CASSQPLPGVGADTQYF.

This clonotype was recorded many times. The V and J genes are TRBV29-1 and TRBJ2-2, with 10 bases that match TRBD1. Trimming took 1 base from V and 2 from J; bases not matched to a gene: 4. Germline V lookup: CDR1 SQVTM, CDR2 ANQGSEA. The CDR3 sequence is 16 residues long. The CDR3: CSVEVPTGGNTGELFF. Written as DNA, the CDR3 is TGCAGCGTTGAAGTTCCGACAGGGGGCAACACCGGGGAGCTGTTTTTT.

Ten or more counts support this clonotype. The rearrangement uses TRBV7-9 and TRBJ1-3, with D possibly being TRBD1 (5 bases). The CDR3 sequence is 15 residues long. Germline loops: CDR1 SEHNR, CDR2 FQNEAQ (reference sequence). V lost 5 bases and J lost 4, with 15 bases in between. The CDR3, as DNA: TGTGCCAGCAGCATACAGGTTCCGTTCGGAAACACCATATATTTT. This codes for CASSIQVPFGNTIYF.